This T cell receptor (beta chain) was observed in a study of T cell repertoires in cytomegalovirus infection. About the research overall: Matching HLA type and CMV infection were both indicated by public TCR beta signatures.

General study findings and limits: Ex vivo, HLA-C-restricted CMV-specific TCR beta clonotypes prevailed over the rest of the response.

The CDR3 runs to 12 residues. Trimming took 6 bases from V and 10 from J; bases not matched to a gene: 5. Germline CDR1 and CDR2: MNHEY and SVGEGT. This clonotype was observed a handful of times. Its antigen is not known. TCRdb reanalysed the reads using MiXCR and keeps one entry per CDR3 protein. The table includes 100,000 to 150,000 distinct CDR3 sequences, almost 9% detected once. Sequencing used PBMCs. This sequence joins TRBV6-2 or TRBV6-3 and TRBJ2-1; 8 nucleotides match TRBD2. This receptor was taken from a human donor in good health (CMV status not recorded). Some clones in this sample may be carry-over from other donors' samples. The CDR3 DNA sequence: TGTGCCAGCAGGAGTAGCGGGGTAGAGCAGTTCTTC. As protein: CASRSSGVEQFF.